One and the same sample provided the 17 T cell receptor beta chains below, sequenced in a study of shared clonotypes between healthy human individuals. Clones were sequenced by immunoSEQ multiplex PCR, and TCRdb holds only the in-frame ones, with some missing. The table records fewer than 1.6 million clones, approximately 98.5% of them present only once. The sequencing sample was made of naive CD4+ T cells sorted from blood. Subset: CD45RA+ positively selected. All receptors come from a man aged 25 to 40 in good health.

This sequence joins TRBV19 and TRBJ2-2, with 10 bases identical to TRBD1. The germline V gene has CDR1 LNHDA and CDR2 SQIVND (reference sequence). V lost 6 bases and J lost 4; bases outside the gene matches: 5. CDR3 length equals 15 residues. CDR3 in DNA: TGTGCCAGTAGCGAGGGACAGGGGCCCACCGGGGAGCTGTTTTTT. Protein: CASSEGQGPTGELFF.

This chain connects TRBV13 to TRBJ2-3; a weak D match, TRBD2 (5 bases). V shed 5 bases and J shed 0 bases, with 18 bases lying between them. The germline V gene encodes CDR1 PRHDT and CDR2 FYEKMQ (reference sequence). The CDR3 contains 17 residues. CDR3 amino acids: CASSTQRVGLSTDTQYF. The CDR3 nucleotides read TGTGCCAGCAGCACGCAGAGGGTGGGCCTTAGCACAGATACGCAGTATTTT.

V gene TRBV18 combines with J gene TRBJ2-7, with 7 bases identical to TRBD1. J gave up 6 bases and V 2 bases, and 7 bases lay outside the gene matches. Germline V gene sequence: CDR1 KGHSH, CDR2 LQKENI. The CDR3 has 14 amino acids. The CDR3 DNA reads as TGTGCCAGCTCACCAGCGAGACAGGGCGGCGAGCAGTACTTC. Translating gives CASSPARQGGEQYF.

As to this clone: One end of the junction varies from germline; a read error may be responsible. Other DNA sequences from this sample encode an identical CDR3 as well. The V and J genes are TRBV7-2 and TRBJ1-1; no clear D. CDR1 is SGHTA, CDR2 FQGNSA, per germline. This CDR3 has 13 residues. The CDR3: CASSLAMNTEAFF. The CDR3 nucleotides read TGTGCCAGCAGCCTAGCTATGAACACTGAAGCTTTCTTT.

The chain recombines TRBV19 with TRBJ2-7, with D tentatively TRBD2 (5 bases). The CDR3 has 12 residues. The V end lost 6 bases, the J end lost 3 bases, and 9 bases lay between the germline ends. Germline CDR1 is LNHDA and CDR2 is SQIVND (reference sequence). In nucleotides, the CDR3 is TGTGCCAGTAGCGGGGTCTTCTACGAGCAGTACTTC. As protein: CASSGVFYEQYF.

The gene calls are TRBV6-5 and TRBJ1-2; D gene uncertain. Deletions cut 5 bases from V and 0 bases from J, with 10 bases between. Germline CDR1 reads MNHEY; CDR2 reads SVGAGI. This CDR3 has 14 residues. CDR3 sequence reads: CASSPTGTNYGYTF. In DNA form, the CDR3 reads TGTGCCAGCAGTCCCACGGGGACTAACTATGGCTACACCTTC.

This chain joins TRBV27 and TRBJ2-3; D not resolved. Germline CDR1 and CDR2: MNHEY and SMNVEV (reference sequence). Trimming removed 3 bases from V and 4 bases from J, with 8 bases in between. The CDR3 has 13 amino acids. The CDR3 loop reads CASSFSAPDTQYF. CDR3 DNA: TGTGCCAGCAGTTTCTCCGCACCAGATACGCAGTATTTT.

This rearrangement joins TRBV28 to TRBJ2-1; tentative D call: TRBD1 (6 bases). This CDR3 region has 15 residues. V gave up 6 bases and J gave up 4 bases, with 16 bases separating them. Germline CDR1 reads MDHEN; CDR2 reads SYDVKM. CDR3: CASRIGQKYYNEQFF. As DNA, the CDR3 is TGTGCCAGCAGAATTGGACAGAAGTATTACAATGAGCAGTTCTTC.

CDR3 bases: TGTGCCAGCAGCCCGCACGGGGCGAACTATGGCTACACCTTC. Translation: CASSPHGANYGYTF. V and J are TRBV14 and TRBJ1-2, with D possibly matching TRBD1 (5 bases). The CDR3 is 14 amino acids. Germline lookup yields CDR1 SGHDN and CDR2 FVKESK. Trimming took 4 bases from V and 2 from J, leaving 11 bases between them.

This chain uses TRBV28 with TRBJ1-4, with TRBD1 as a possible D gene (5 bases). V was trimmed by 11 bases and J by 3 bases, leaving 22 bases between them. Germline values: CDR1 MDHEN, CDR2 SYDVKM. This CDR3 comprises 16 residues. In DNA, the CDR3 is TGTGCCGCCAGTCTGGCCGGGACCGTGGCTAATGAAAAACTGTTTTTT. Translating it yields CAASLAGTVANEKLFF.

The chain employs TRBV28 and TRBJ2-1, with TRBD2 matching over 14 bases. Germline V gives CDR1 MDHEN, CDR2 SYDVKM. The V gene end was trimmed by 6 bases and the J gene end by 9 bases; junction bases not matched to a gene: 13. The CDR3 runs 17 residues. The CDR3 DNA is TGTGCCAGCAGCCAGATCGGGACTAGCGGGAGTAACCGTGAGCAGTTCTTC. This encodes CASSQIGTSGSNREQFF.

The CDR3 bases are TGCGCCAGCAGCCAAGATCCAGACACCTCTGGGGCCAACGTCCTGACTTTC. Its protein product is CASSQDPDTSGANVLTF. The J gene is TRBJ2-6, the V gene TRBV4-3, with no clear D. Germline V gene sequence: CDR1 LGHNA, CDR2 YSLEER. The CDR3 contains 17 residues. V was clipped by 0 bases and J by 0 bases, with 9 bases between them.

This clone was recorded only once. Other DNA variants within this sample encode the same CDR3. The chain carries TRBV28 and TRBJ2-7; no clear D. The CDR3 contains 15 residues. The V end lost 6 bases, the J end lost 4 bases, and 19 bases lay between the germline ends. The germline CDR1 and CDR2 sequences are MDHEN and SYDVKM. CDR3 residues: CASSPGGRNFYEQYF. CDR3 nucleotides: TGTGCCAGCAGCCCAGGTGGTAGAAACTTTTACGAGCAGTACTTC.

This chain links TRBV9 with TRBJ2-3; D may be TRBD2 (6 bases). CDR1 is SGDLS, CDR2 YYNGEE, per germline. CDR3 length: 15 amino acids. V lost 1 base and J lost 3, with 12 bases in between. CDR3 DNA sequence: TGTGCCAGCAGCGTAACATCTAGCGTAACAGATACGCAGTATTTT. It encodes CASSVTSSVTDTQYF.

The chain joins TRBV21-1 to TRBJ2-3; the tabulated D call, TRBD1, remains unverified against the DNA. TRBV21-1 is marked as a pseudogene. The CDR3 has 15 residues. This CDR3 reads CASSEPGQGAYTQYF. The DNA of the CDR3 is TGTGCCAGCAGCGAACCGGGACAGGGGGCTTATACGCAGTATTTT.

The V gene is TRBV18, the J gene TRBJ2-7, with no clear D. The V and J ends lost 3 bases and 6 bases respectively, with 15 bases between them. This CDR3 is built from 14 residues. The germline gives CDR1 KGHSH, CDR2 LQKENI. As DNA, the CDR3 is TGTGCCAGCTCACCGGTCAGAGACCCTTTCGAGCAGTACTTC. Its protein product is CASSPVRDPFEQYF.

The chain joins TRBV5-4 to TRBJ2-3, with 11 nucleotides matching TRBD2. V shed 7 bases, J shed 2 bases, and the junction held 6 bases outside the gene matches. The CDR3 has 15 amino acids. The germline gives CDR1 SGHNT, CDR2 YYREEE (reference sequence). The CDR3 is CASGKTSGITDTQYF. CDR3 in DNA: TGTGCCAGCGGCAAGACTAGCGGGATCACAGATACGCAGTATTTT.